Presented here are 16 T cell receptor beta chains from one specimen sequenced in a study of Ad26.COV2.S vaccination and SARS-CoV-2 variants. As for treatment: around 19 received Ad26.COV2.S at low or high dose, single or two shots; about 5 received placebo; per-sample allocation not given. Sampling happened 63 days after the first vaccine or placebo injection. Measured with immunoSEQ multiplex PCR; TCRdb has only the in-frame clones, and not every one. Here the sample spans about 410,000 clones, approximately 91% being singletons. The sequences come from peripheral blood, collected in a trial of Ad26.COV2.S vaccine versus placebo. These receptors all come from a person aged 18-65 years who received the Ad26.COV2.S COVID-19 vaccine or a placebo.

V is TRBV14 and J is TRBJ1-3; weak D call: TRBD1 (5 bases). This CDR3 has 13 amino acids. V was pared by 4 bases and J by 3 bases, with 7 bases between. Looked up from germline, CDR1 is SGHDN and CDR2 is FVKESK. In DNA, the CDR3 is TGTGCCAGCAGCCGGGGCGGTGGAAACACCATATATTTT. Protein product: CASSRGGGNTIYF.

CDR3 sequence reads: CASSLGGLETQYF. The CDR3 nucleotides read TGTGCCAGCAGCCTAGGAGGGTTGGAGACCCAGTACTTC. The gene calls are TRBV12-3 or TRBV12-4 and TRBJ2-5, with a weak D call TRBD2 (6 bases). CDR3 length: 13 amino acids. V was pared by 6 bases and J by 5 bases, with 13 bases between.

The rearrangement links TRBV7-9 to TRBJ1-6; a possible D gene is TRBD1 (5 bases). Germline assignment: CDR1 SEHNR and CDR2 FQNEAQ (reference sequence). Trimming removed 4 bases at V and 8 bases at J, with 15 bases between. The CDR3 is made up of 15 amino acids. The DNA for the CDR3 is TGTGCCAGCAGCTACCGGGCCAGGGAATATTCACCCCTCCACTTT. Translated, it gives CASSYRAREYSPLHF. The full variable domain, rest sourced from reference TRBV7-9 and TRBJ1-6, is DTGVSQNPRHKITKRGQNVTFRCDPISEHNRLYWYRQTLGQGPEFLTYFQNEAQLEKSRLLSDRFSAERPKGSFSTLEIQRTEQGDSAMYLCASSYRAREYSPLHFGNGTRLTVT.

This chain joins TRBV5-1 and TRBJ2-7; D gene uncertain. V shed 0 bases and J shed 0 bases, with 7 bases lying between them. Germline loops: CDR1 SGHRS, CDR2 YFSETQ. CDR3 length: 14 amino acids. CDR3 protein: CASSLVRNSYEQYF. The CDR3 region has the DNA TGCGCCAGCAGCTTGGTTCGGAACTCCTACGAGCAGTACTTC. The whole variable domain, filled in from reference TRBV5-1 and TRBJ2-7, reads KAGVTQTPRYLIKTRGQQVTLSCSPISGHRSVSWYQQTPGQGLQFLFEYFSETQRNKGNFPGRFSGRQFSNSRSEMNVSTLELGDSALYLCASSLVRNSYEQYFGPGTRLTVT.

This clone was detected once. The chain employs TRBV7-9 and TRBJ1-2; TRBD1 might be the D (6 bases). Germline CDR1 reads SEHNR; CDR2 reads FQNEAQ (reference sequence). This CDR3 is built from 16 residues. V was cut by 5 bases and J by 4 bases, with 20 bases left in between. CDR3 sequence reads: CASSPEGRGTVYGYTF. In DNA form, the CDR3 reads TGTGCCAGCAGCCCCGAGGGTAGGGGGACCGTCTATGGCTACACCTTC.

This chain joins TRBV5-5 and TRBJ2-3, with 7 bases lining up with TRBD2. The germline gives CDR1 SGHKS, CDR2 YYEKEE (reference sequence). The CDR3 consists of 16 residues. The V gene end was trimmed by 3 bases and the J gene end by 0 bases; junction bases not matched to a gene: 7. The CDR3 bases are TGTGCCAGCAGCTCCGGGGGGACCGCTAGCACAGATACGCAGTATTTT. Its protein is CASSSGGTASTDTQYF.

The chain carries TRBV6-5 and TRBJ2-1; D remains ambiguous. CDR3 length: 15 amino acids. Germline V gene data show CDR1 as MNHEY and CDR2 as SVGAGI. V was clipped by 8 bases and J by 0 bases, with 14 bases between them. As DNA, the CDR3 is TGTGCCAGCTTCAGGACCGCTAGCTCCTACAATGAGCAGTTCTTC. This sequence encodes CASFRTASSYNEQFF.

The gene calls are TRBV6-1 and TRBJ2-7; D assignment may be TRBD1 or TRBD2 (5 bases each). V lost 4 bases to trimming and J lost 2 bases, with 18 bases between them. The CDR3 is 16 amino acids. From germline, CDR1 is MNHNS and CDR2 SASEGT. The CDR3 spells CASSVGRDVVPYEQYF. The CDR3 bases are TGTGCCAGCAGTGTAGGTCGGGACGTTGTTCCCTACGAGCAGTACTTC.

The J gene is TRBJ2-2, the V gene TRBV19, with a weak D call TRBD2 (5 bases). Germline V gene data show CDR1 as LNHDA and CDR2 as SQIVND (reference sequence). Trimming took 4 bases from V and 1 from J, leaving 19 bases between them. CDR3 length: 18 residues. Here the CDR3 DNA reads TGTGCCAGTAGTACCGCCCCGGACTGGAAACAGAACACCGGGGAGCTGTTTTTT. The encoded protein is CASSTAPDWKQNTGELFF.

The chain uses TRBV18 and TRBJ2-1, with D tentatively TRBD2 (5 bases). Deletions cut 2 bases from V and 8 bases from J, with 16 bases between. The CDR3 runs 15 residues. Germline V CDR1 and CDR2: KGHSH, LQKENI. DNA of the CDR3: TGTGCCAGCTCACCAATGTCCCTGAGGGTACATGAGCAGTTCTTC. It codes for CASSPMSLRVHEQFF.

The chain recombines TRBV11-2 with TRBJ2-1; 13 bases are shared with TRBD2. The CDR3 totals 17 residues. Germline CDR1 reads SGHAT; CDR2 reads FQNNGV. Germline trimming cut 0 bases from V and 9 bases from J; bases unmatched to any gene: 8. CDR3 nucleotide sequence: TGTGCCAGCAGCTTAGATACACTAGCGGGGGGGCCAGGTGAGCAGTTCTTC. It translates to CASSLDTLAGGPGEQFF.

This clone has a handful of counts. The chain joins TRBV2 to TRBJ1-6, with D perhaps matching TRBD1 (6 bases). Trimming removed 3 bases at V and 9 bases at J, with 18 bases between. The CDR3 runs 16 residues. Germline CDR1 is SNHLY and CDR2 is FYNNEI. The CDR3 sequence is CASSERGQTAISPLHF. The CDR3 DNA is TGTGCCAGCAGTGAGCGGGGGCAAACGGCAATTTCACCCCTCCACTTT.

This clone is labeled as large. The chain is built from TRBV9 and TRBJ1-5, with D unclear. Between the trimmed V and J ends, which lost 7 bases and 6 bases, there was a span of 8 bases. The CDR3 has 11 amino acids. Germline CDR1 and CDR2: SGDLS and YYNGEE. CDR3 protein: CASGGSQPQHF. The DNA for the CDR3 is TGTGCCAGCGGAGGGAGTCAGCCCCAGCATTTT.

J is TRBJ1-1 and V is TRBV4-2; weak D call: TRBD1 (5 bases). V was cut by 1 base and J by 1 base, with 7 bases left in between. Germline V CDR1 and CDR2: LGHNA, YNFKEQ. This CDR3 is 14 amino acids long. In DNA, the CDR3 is TGTGCCAGCAGCCAAGGGGACGGGAACACTGAAGCTTTCTTT. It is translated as CASSQGDGNTEAFF.

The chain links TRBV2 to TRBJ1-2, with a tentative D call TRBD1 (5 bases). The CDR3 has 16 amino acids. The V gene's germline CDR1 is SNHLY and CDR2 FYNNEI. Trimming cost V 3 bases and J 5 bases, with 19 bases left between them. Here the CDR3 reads CASSDNLVREAYGYTF. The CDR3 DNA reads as TGTGCCAGCAGTGATAATTTGGTCAGGGAAGCGTATGGCTACACCTTC.

CDR3 nucleotides: TGTGCCAGCACCGGACAGGGGGCGGTCACCGGGGAGCTGTTTTTT. As protein: CASTGQGAVTGELFF. The rearrangement uses TRBV2 and TRBJ2-2; 11 nucleotides match TRBD1. Germline trimming cut 7 bases from V and 4 bases from J; bases unmatched to any gene: 5. This CDR3 contains 15 residues. Germline V lookup: CDR1 SNHLY, CDR2 FYNNEI.